This T cell receptor beta chain derives from a study of shared clonotypes between healthy human individuals (dated by TCRdb to the early 2020s). About the investigation overall: The cohort included a few men and a couple of women between 18 and 49 years of age. For each donor, CD4 naive and CD4 memory were each given three plates, CD8 naive was given two plates, and CD8 memory was given one plate. To estimate repertoire size and how much clonotypes are shared between individuals, the study performed deep sequencing of blood TCR repertoires from a few healthy adults. Libraries were prepared and TCR repertoires were sequenced by different laboratories using diverse techniques, in order to increase sequencing depth and limit assay-specific biases. Per donor, leukapheresis produced somewhere between about 0.8 and 9.5 billion PBMCs.

A distance of 5 bases separates the germline ends of V and J, which lose 3 bases and 0 bases respectively. The germline V gene supplies CDR1 MNHNS and CDR2 SASEGT. The CDR3 runs 14 residues from the cysteine to the phenylalanine. Of all the DNA, just the CDR3 is kept, 42 bases in frame from base 1. Using the deep immunoSEQ assay, multiplex PCR amplified TCR CDR3 regions from genomic DNA. Extracted genomic DNA from each cell subset was distributed evenly across all wells of several immunoSEQ 96-well plates, and each plate was treated as a replicate. Each replicate PCR for sorted subsets received around 210 ng genomic DNA, equal to 28,000 or so T cell genomes. The purified libraries were quantified using a Qubit 3.0 fluorometer, sized with a Bioanalyzer 2100, and then quantified again using the KAPA Library Quantification kit. A separate single-read 150-cycle Illumina NextSeq 550 flow cell was used to sequence each immunoSEQ 96-well plate. Per the source publication's procedure: Because the immunoSEQ output held only junctional sequences and lacked quality scores, the filtering could not match the filtering applied to full-length reads. To assign V/J genes and CDR3, sequences were annotated against IMGT germline references using PyIR, a Python wrapper for IgBLAST v1.9. Any read was removed if the V/J assignment was weak (E-value above 1e-6), the CDR3 was missing, or the read contained stop codons, out-of-frame junctions, or ambiguous translated residues. A V3J clonotype was defined by an identical inferred V gene, J gene, and CDR3 amino acid sequence. Percentage overlap between repertoires was computed as shared unique clonotypes divided by the size of the smaller repertoire. RTK rarefaction, the Chao1 estimator, and Recon v2.1 estimates of unobserved clonotypes were used to assess repertoire richness. OLGA was used to compute generation probabilities for all TCRbeta clonotypes that the gDNA method yielded from a handful of donors. What TCRdb holds here is the immuneACCESS table cut down to in-frame rearrangements. Part of the clones is not present; checked against another copy, under half of the missing clones reflect an unresolved V gene, and the others are unexplained. Clonal size and the V and J genes are those of that table, whereas D and trimming came from the DNA. The sample includes 2 million to 2.5 million clones, with more than 80% observed a single time. The ten largest account for about 0.39% of the sample.

The donors were healthy, HIV-negative adults with no recently reported acute infections or vaccinations. All donors were Caucasian adults living in Nashville, Tennessee, USA. CD4+ T cells were enriched through magnetic negative selection, after which naive cells were positively selected on CD45RA and the remaining negative fraction served as the memory subset. After blood collection by leukapheresis, PBMCs were isolated using Ficoll-Histopaque density gradient centrifugation and then cryopreserved in the vapor phase of liquid nitrogen. Analytical flow cytometry was used to check the purity and quantity of every magnetically sorted T cell population. From each sorted fraction, genomic DNA was isolated and quantified by UV absorbance on a Nanodrop 2000c. On the study overall, not on this receptor specifically: Larger estimated clonotype richness was generally found for naive subsets than for memory subsets. The small number of donors limited the genetic and exposure-history diversity represented. Incomplete sequencing was indicated by rarefaction of sorted-subset datasets, despite the large sequencing depth. Sampling was restricted to blood, and TCR repertoires in tissue are likely to differ from TCR repertoires in blood. Compared with non-shared clonotypes, the clonotypes found in all four sorted-subset donors had higher generation probabilities. Based on pairwise subsampling, the degree of clonotype sharing among donors was expected to be affected by sequencing depth. Approximately 5% of naive CD4, 3.5% of naive CD8, 2.3% of memory CD4, and 0.4% of memory CD8 clonotypes were shared across several donors.

With respect to this clone: No cognate antigen has been identified for it. There are no base qualities to consult, and no much larger clone falls within one base.

The V and J genes are TRBV6-1 and TRBJ1-4, with the identity of the D gene unclear. Sequencing was carried out using naive CD4+ T cells from PBMCs. This specimen's cell subset or site label, interpreted: CD45RA+ positively selected. The source is a man aged 18 to 30 in good health. Some clones in this sample may be carry-over from other donors' samples. The DNA reads TGTGCCAGCAGTGACCTCGCAACTAATGAAAAACTGTTTTTT. Translated, it gives CASSDLATNEKLFF.